Listed below are T cell receptor beta chains from one sample, sequenced in a study of a mutant IDH1 vaccine in newly diagnosed glioma. These TCRs' antigens remain unknown. Sequencing was performed with immunoSEQ multiplex PCR; in TCRdb, only in-frame clones are kept and a portion is missing. The sample holds tens of thousands of clones; 84% are singletons and the top ten take 2% to 2.5%. The sample in question was PBMCs, obtained from a glioma patient whose treatment included an IDH1 peptide vaccine. Source of these receptors: a man aged 40-49 years with glioma. The CDR3 runs from the conserved cysteine through the conserved F or W. Each record gives: J gene, V gene, clone size, D gene, CDR3 DNA, CDR3 protein. A D gene is named only where the DNA matches it firmly. Expanded clones are given a class, and other clones once, few, many or no size at all.

TRBJ1-3 | TRBV5-1 | - | TRBD1 | TGCGCCAGCAGCAACCGGGACAGGGGTAGGAGGCCTGGAAACACCATATATTTT | CASSNRDRGRRPGNTIYF
TRBJ2-2 | TRBV18 | once | TRBD1 | TGTGCCAGCTCACCACCGGTGCAGGGGGCCTTCACCGGGGAGCTGTTTTTT | CASSPPVQGAFTGELFF
TRBJ1-2 | TRBV29-1 | - | - | TGCAGCGTTCGCTTCAGGGGTTATGGCTACACCTTC | CSVRFRGYGYTF
TRBJ2-2 | TRBV10-3 | few | TRBD2 | TGTGCCATCAGTGAGAAGGGAGCGGGACACACCGGGGAGCTGTTTTTT | CAISEKGAGHTGELFF
TRBJ1-4 | TRBV6-5 | - | TRBD1 | TGTGCCAGCAGTTACTCCTACAGGGGAGGAAGGGAAAAACTGTTTTTT | CASSYSYRGGREKLFF
TRBJ1-4 | TRBV7-2 | - | - | TGTGCCAGCAGCTTAGCACCAGTGGGAAACTCGATTTTGAATGAAAAACTGTTTTTT | CASSLAPVGNSILNEKLFF
TRBJ2-7 | TRBV6-5 | - | - | TGTGCCAGCAGTACACAGGGGGGGCCCCTTTACGAGCAGTACTTC | CASSTQGGPLYEQYF
TRBJ2-7 | TRBV10-3 | - | TRBD2 | TGTGCCATCAGTGATTCCCGGACTAGCGGGAGGGCCGGGGCCTACGAGCAGTACTTC | CAISDSRTSGRAGAYEQYF
TRBJ1-2 | TRBV7-9 | - | - | TGTGCCAGCAGCCCTAGGGGGTATGGCTACACCTTC | CASSPRGYGYTF
TRBJ2-1 | TRBV9 | - | TRBD2 | TGTGCCACCTCTAGCGGGGCCCCGAATGAGCAGTTCTTC | CATSSGAPNEQFF
TRBJ2-5 | TRBV19 | - | - | TGTGCCAGTAGTATAGGTCAAGAGACCCAGTACTTC | CASSIGQETQYF
TRBJ2-7 | TRBV7-9 | - | TRBD2 | TGTGCCAGCAGCCCCCGCGGGGGGTACGAGCAGTACTTC | CASSPRGGYEQYF
TRBJ2-3 | TRBV5-5 | - | - | TGTGCCAGCAGCTTGCGAGATACGCAGTATTTT | CASSLRDTQYF
TRBJ1-2 | TRBV4-2 | few | - | TGTGCCAGCAGCCAAATGGGGGGGACGCTGAGGTACACCTTC | CASSQMGGTLRYTF
TRBJ1-4 | TRBV6-1 | - | - | TGTGCCAGCAGTGAACTGTCCAGGAGTGTAGCAACTAATGAAAAACTGTTTTTT | CASSELSRSVATNEKLFF
TRBJ2-3 | TRBV2 | - | - | TGTGCCAGCAGTCCGAGCTCACATACGCAGTATTTT | CASSPSSHTQYF
TRBJ2-2 | TRBV4-2 | - | TRBD1 | TGTGCCAGCAGCCAAGTAACCGGGACAGGGTCGGTCGGGGAGCTGTTTTTT | CASSQVTGTGSVGELFF
TRBJ1-5 | TRBV4-3 | - | TRBD1 | TGCGCCAGCAGCCAAGATAGTACAGGGGTTGGCAATCAGCCCCAGCATTTT | CASSQDSTGVGNQPQHF
TRBJ2-7 | TRBV7-9 | - | TRBD2 | TGTGCCAGCAGCTTCTCAACTAGCGGGGGGACCCACGAGCAGTACTTC | CASSFSTSGGTHEQYF
TRBJ2-3 | TRBV30 | - | - | TGTGCCTGGGATTTTGCAGGAGATCGATCCACAGATACGCAGTATTTT | CAWDFAGDRSTDTQYF
TRBJ2-5 | TRBV7-7 | few | - | TGTGCCAGCAGCTTAGAGGGGCGGCAGGCCTTCGGGACCCAGTACTTC | CASSLEGRQAFGTQYF
TRBJ2-3 | TRBV2 | - | TRBD2 | TGTGCCAGCACGAACCGACAACTAGCGGGAGGGCCGTATTTT | CASTNRQLAGGPYF
TRBJ1-4 | TRBV2 | - | - | TGTGCCAGCAGTGGGGGCAGTCCCGCAACTAATGAAAAACTGTTTTTT | CASSGGSPATNEKLFF
TRBJ2-4 | TRBV4-2 | once | TRBD1 | TGTGCCAGCAGCCGAGAGACAGGGGGACAAAACATTCAGTACTTC | CASSRETGGQNIQYF
TRBJ2-5 | TRBV4-3 | - | TRBD2 | TGCGCCAGCACTAAAGCGGCCGCGGGTACCGGGACTAGACCAACCCAGTACTTC | CASTKAAAGTGTRPTQYF